This entry is about one T cell receptor (beta chain). This entry comes from a study of blood T cell repertoires in COVID-19. Across the whole study: From the United States, Italy and Spain came samples of acute and convalescent COVID-19. PBMCs, B-cell-depleted T cells, or T cells provided the cDNA or gDNA that made up the material.

The ends lost 2 bases at V and 0 bases at J; junction bases unmatched: 4. This CDR3 is 15 amino acids long. Germline CDR1 and CDR2: ENHRY and SYGVKD. Original methodology: From reference gene primer amplification, estimates of nucleated cell counts were derived. TCRdb keeps only in-frame clones here, not all; method: immunoSEQ multiplex PCR. That table furnishes V, J and clone size, whereas the DNA furnished D and trimming. The sample includes 140,000 to 150,000 clones, 85% of them seen just once. This TCR was recovered from a middle-aged woman with active or convalescent COVID-19. J is TRBJ2-7 and V is TRBV10-3; 7 bases agree with TRBD2. Material for sequencing was peripheral blood. CDR3 protein: CAISEGGDGSYEQYF. In DNA, the CDR3 is TGTGCCATCAGTGAGGGGGGGGACGGCTCCTACGAGCAGTACTTC.